This T cell receptor (beta chain) was retrieved from a study of T cells in localized non-small cell lung cancer. Trimming left V 2 bases short and J 7 bases short, with 8 bases between. The CDR3 consists of 13 residues. Germline V CDR1 and CDR2: LNHDA, SQIVND (reference sequence). The method was immunoSEQ multiplex PCR; TCRdb's version includes in-frame clones alone and lacks a portion of them. The sample records about 59,000 clones, 91% being singletons. In the case of this clone: Its antigen is currently unknown.

Whole-study findings and limits: Median detection of top 100 tumor clones in adjacent lung was approximately 50 clones. Clonality of T cells reached its maximum in uninvolved adjacent lung, surpassing tumor. Owing to sequencing of a solitary tumor region, heterogeneity cannot be discounted. In the blood, greater T cell density corresponded to longer overall survival.

The TCR was taken from a man aged 40 to 70 with stage I lung adenocarcinoma. J is TRBJ2-2 and V is TRBV19; the D is unclear. The sample consisted of peripheral blood, taken before any cancer treatment. The CDR3 DNA reads as TGTGCCAGTAGTATAAGAAGGGTCGGGGAGCTGTTTTTT. Amino acids: CASSIRRVGELFF.